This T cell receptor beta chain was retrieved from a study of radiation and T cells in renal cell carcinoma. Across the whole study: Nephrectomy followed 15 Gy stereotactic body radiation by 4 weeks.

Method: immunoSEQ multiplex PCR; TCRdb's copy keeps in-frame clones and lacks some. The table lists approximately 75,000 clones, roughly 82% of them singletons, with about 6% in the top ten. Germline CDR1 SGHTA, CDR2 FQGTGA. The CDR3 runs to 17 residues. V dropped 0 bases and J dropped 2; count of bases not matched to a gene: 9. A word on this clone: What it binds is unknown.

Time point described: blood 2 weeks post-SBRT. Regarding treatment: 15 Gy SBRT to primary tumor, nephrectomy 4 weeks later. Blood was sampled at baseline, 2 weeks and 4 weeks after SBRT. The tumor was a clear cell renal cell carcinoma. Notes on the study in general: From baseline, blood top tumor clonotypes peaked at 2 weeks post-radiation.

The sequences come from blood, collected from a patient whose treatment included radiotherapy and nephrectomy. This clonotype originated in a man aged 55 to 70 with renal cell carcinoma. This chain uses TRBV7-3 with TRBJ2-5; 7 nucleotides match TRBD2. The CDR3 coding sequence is TGTGCCAGCAGCTTAACGGTCTCTCCAGCGGGGCAAGAGACCCAGTACTTC. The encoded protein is CASSLTVSPAGQETQYF.